The rows below give T cell receptor beta chains drawn from one sample of a study of blood T cell repertoires in COVID-19. Sequencing was performed with immunoSEQ multiplex PCR; in TCRdb, only in-frame clones are kept and a portion is missing. The sample contains some 28,000 clones, 65% to 90% of which appear only once. Sequencing input: peripheral blood. These receptors originate from a human donor in a cohort sampled during active COVID-19. Both conserved end residues are part of each CDR3. A D gene is named only where the DNA matches it firmly. Part of the rows lack a size; the others show once, few, many or a class for expanded clones.

TRBJ2-1 | TRBV4-1 | - | - | CASSQSSQGSSYNEQFF | TGCGCCAGCAGCCAAAGTTCGCAGGGGTCCTCCTACAATGAGCAGTTCTTC
TRBJ1-5 | TRBV6-5 | - | once | CASQEAGGQPQHF | TGTGCCAGCCAGGAGGCCGGGGGACAGCCCCAGCATTTT
TRBJ1-2 | TRBV20-1 | TRBD1 | - | CSASRGQGNYGYTF | TGCAGTGCTAGTCGGGGACAGGGGAACTATGGCTACACCTTC
TRBJ2-3 | TRBV7-2 | - | once | CASSVRGKGADTQYF | TGTGCCAGCAGCGTCCGGGGAAAGGGAGCAGATACGCAGTATTTT
TRBJ1-6 | TRBV7-9 | - | - | CASSPDNYSPLHF | TGTGCCAGCAGCCCCGACAATTATTCACCCCTCCACTTT
TRBJ2-1 | TRBV7-2 | TRBD2 | - | CASSQRGGLGREQFF | TGTGCCAGCAGCCAGCGGGGGGGCCTAGGGAGAGAGCAGTTCTTC
TRBJ1-1 | TRBV25-1 | - | - | CASSAAGVTEAFF | TGTGCCAGCAGTGCGGCAGGGGTCACTGAAGCTTTCTTT
TRBJ1-3 | TRBV7-9 | - | - | CASRTGISGNTIYF | TGTGCCAGCAGGACAGGCATCTCTGGAAACACCATATATTTT
TRBJ1-4 | TRBV19 | TRBD1 | - | CASSIDPGTGDEKLFF | TGTGCCAGTAGTATAGACCCCGGGACAGGGGATGAAAAACTGTTTTTT
TRBJ2-1 | TRBV28 | TRBD1 | - | CASSPGQPLQGQSSYNEQFF | TGTGCCAGCAGTCCCGGTCAGCCCCTCCAGGGACAGAGCTCCTACAATGAGCAGTTCTTC
TRBJ1-5 | TRBV19 | TRBD1 | - | CASSIGTGGFSNQPQHF | TGTGCCAGTAGTATAGGGACAGGGGGATTCAGCAATCAGCCCCAGCATTTT
TRBJ2-7 | TRBV6-6 | - | - | CASSYTGTFYEQYF | TGTGCCAGCAGTTACACCGGGACTTTCTACGAGCAGTACTTC
TRBJ1-1 | TRBV7-6 | - | - | CASSLGRQGGEAFF | TGTGCCAGCAGCTTAGGCAGGCAGGGCGGTGAAGCTTTCTTT
TRBJ1-5 | TRBV7-2 | - | few | CASSPGVGRGSGIGPQHF | TGTGCCAGCAGCCCTGGTGTAGGGAGGGGGTCGGGGATCGGGCCCCAGCATTTT
TRBJ1-1 | TRBV18 | TRBD1 | - | CASSPRQGRNTEAFF | TGTGCCAGCTCACCACGACAGGGCCGGAACACTGAAGCTTTCTTT
TRBJ2-1 | TRBV4-3 | - | - | CASSQGPTPYNEQFF | TGCGCCAGCAGCCAGGGGCCAACCCCCTACAATGAGCAGTTCTTC
TRBJ2-3 | TRBV19 | TRBD2 | - | CASSTPGTSGFMDTQYF | TGTGCCAGTAGTACCCCCGGGACTAGCGGGTTCATGGATACGCAGTATTTT
TRBJ1-2 | TRBV19 | TRBD1 | - | CASSKPDRANYGYTF | TGTGCCAGTAGTAAACCCGACAGGGCTAACTATGGCTACACCTTC
TRBJ1-2 | TRBV6-6 | - | - | CASSYSTLTSGYTF | TGTGCCAGCAGTTACTCGACACTTACGAGTGGCTACACCTTC
TRBJ1-2 | TRBV30 | - | - | CAWSPRPTFGYTF | TGTGCCTGGAGCCCCAGGCCCACATTTGGCTACACCTTC
TRBJ1-4 | TRBV9 | - | - | CASSLQVTPEKLFF | TGTGCCAGCAGCCTACAGGTGACTCCGGAAAAACTGTTTTTT
TRBJ1-1 | TRBV18 | TRBD1 | - | CASSPTGSNTEAFF | TGTGCCAGCTCACCGACAGGGTCCAACACTGAAGCTTTCTTT
TRBJ1-3 | TRBV11-2 | - | - | CASSPRRGSGNTIYF | TGTGCCAGCAGCCCCCGACGGGGCTCTGGAAACACCATATATTTT
TRBJ1-2 | TRBV6-5 | - | - | CASSSRGGYGYTF | TGTGCCAGCAGTTCTCGGGGAGGGTATGGCTACACCTTC
TRBJ1-2 | TRBV7-2 | - | - | CASSLARGGPNYGYTF | TGTGCCAGCAGCTTAGCGCGGGGGGGGCCTAACTATGGCTACACCTTC
TRBJ1-4 | TRBV7-9 | - | - | CASSLRRGATNEKLFF | TGTGCCAGCAGCTTACGGAGGGGTGCAACTAATGAAAAACTGTTTTTT
TRBJ1-2 | TRBV3-1/TRBV3-2 | - | - | CASSQDWGLDSSTF | TGTGCCAGCAGCCAAGATTGGGGGCTCGATTCGTCTACCTTC
TRBJ2-1 | TRBV4-2 | - | - | CASSQDLDSSYNEQFF | TGTGCCAGCAGCCAAGACCTAGACAGCTCCTACAATGAGCAGTTCTTC
TRBJ1-1 | TRBV7-2 | TRBD1 | - | CASSSEPGQEGAFF | TGTGCCAGCAGCTCAGAGCCGGGACAGGAAGGCGCTTTCTTT
TRBJ1-2 | TRBV5-4 | - | - | CASSLVAGGYTF | TGTGCCAGCAGCTTGGTTGCAGGGGGCTACACCTTC
TRBJ2-1 | TRBV11-3 | - | - | CASSLGTGTYNEQFF | TGTGCCAGCAGCTTAGGTACAGGGACCTACAATGAGCAGTTCTTC
TRBJ2-7 | TRBV12-3/TRBV12-4 | - | - | CASRKQGSEQYF | TGTGCCAGCAGAAAACAGGGATCCGAGCAGTACTTC
TRBJ1-2 | TRBV27 | TRBD1 | - | CASSVTGQGANYGYTF | TGTGCCAGCAGTGTAACGGGACAGGGGGCGAACTATGGCTACACCTTC
TRBJ2-7 | TRBV29-1 | TRBD1 | - | CSVEGDRGKRGYEQYF | TGCAGCGTTGAAGGAGACAGGGGCAAAAGGGGCTACGAGCAGTACTTC
TRBJ2-5 | TRBV6-1 | TRBD2 | - | CASSETRPGLAGSETQYF | TGTGCCAGCAGTGAAACTAGACCGGGACTAGCGGGGTCAGAGACCCAGTACTTC
TRBJ1-1 | TRBV21-1 | - | - | CASSNRGGSEAFF | TGTGCCAGCAGCAATCGAGGGGGCTCTGAAGCTTTCTTT
TRBJ2-1 | TRBV2 | - | - | CASSGQSYNEQFF | TGTGCCAGCAGTGGACAGTCCTACAATGAGCAGTTCTTC
TRBJ2-7 | TRBV5-6 | TRBD1 | - | CASSLWGTGARYREQYF | TGTGCCAGCAGCTTGTGGGGGACAGGGGCCCGCTACCGAGAGCAGTACTTC
TRBJ2-1 | TRBV15 | TRBD2 | - | CATSRSTSGLFYNEQFF | TGTGCCACCAGCAGATCGACTAGCGGGCTTTTCTACAATGAGCAGTTCTTC